These T cell receptor beta chains were read from a single sample in a study of T cell responses to AZD1222 COVID-19 vaccine. Sequencing used immunoSEQ multiplex PCR; TCRdb keeps in-frame clones, though not all of them. This table has more than 80,000 clones, over 75% appearing once. The specimen was peripheral blood, collected on day 0 of AZD1222 vaccination. The source is an adult in good health. Both conserved end residues are part of each CDR3. Fields, in order: D gene, clone size, CDR3 length, V gene, J gene, CDR3 DNA, CDR3 protein. A D gene is named only where the DNA matches it firmly. Rows give clone size only sometimes, using once, few, many, or a class for an expanded clone.

TRBD1	-	16	TRBV27	TRBJ1-2	TGTGCCAGCAGTTTATCGGGACAGGGGGACTACTATGGCTACACCTTC	CASSLSGQGDYYGYTF
TRBD2	-	17	TRBV11-3	TRBJ2-3	TGTGCCAGCAGCCCGCGGACTAGCGGTTCTAGCACAGATACGCAGTATTTT	CASSPRTSGSSTDTQYF
-	-	15	TRBV6-2/TRBV6-3	TRBJ1-2	TGTGCCAGCAGTTACTCTTCAGGGCTGAGCTATGGCTACACCTTC	CASSYSSGLSYGYTF
-	-	14	TRBV27	TRBJ1-2	TGTGCCAGCAGTTCAACAGGGTGGTACTATGGCTACACCTTC	CASSSTGWYYGYTF
-	-	15	TRBV5-1	TRBJ2-7	TGCGCCAGCAGCTTTAATCCAGCGGCTTCCTACGAGCAGTACTTC	CASSFNPAASYEQYF
TRBD2	-	15	TRBV7-3	TRBJ2-1	TGTGCCAGCAGCCCGAGCGGGAGGGCCTCCAATGAGCAGTTCTTC	CASSPSGRASNEQFF
TRBD1	once	15	TRBV28	TRBJ1-2	TGTGCCAGCAGTAACCAGGGGGCTGGGGACTATGGCTACACCTTC	CASSNQGAGDYGYTF
-	-	15	TRBV19	TRBJ1-1	TGTGCCAGTAGTTCACCGGGACACCCGAACACTGAAGCTTTCTTT	CASSSPGHPNTEAFF
TRBD1	-	15	TRBV6-5	TRBJ1-1	TGTGCCGGACTGGGACAGGGGGTCGGGAACACTGAAGCTTTCTTT	CAGLGQGVGNTEAFF
TRBD2	-	16	TRBV6-4	TRBJ2-2	TGTGCCAGCAGTGACTCGGCTAGCGGGAACACCGGGGAGCTGTTTTTT	CASSDSASGNTGELFF
TRBD2	few	14	TRBV28	TRBJ2-7	TGTGCCAGCAGTTCTAGCGGGAGTTTTGGCGAGCAGTACTTC	CASSSSGSFGEQYF
-	-	17	TRBV2	TRBJ1-1	TGTGCCAGCAGTGAAGCAAGTCCGGGACTCTTGGGCACTGAAGCTTTCTTT	CASSEASPGLLGTEAFF
-	-	11	TRBV12-3/TRBV12-4	TRBJ2-3	TGTGCCAGCAGTACAGCAGATACGCAGTATTTT	CASSTADTQYF
-	-	16	TRBV6-6	TRBJ1-1	TGTGCCAGCAGTCCGTATGGTTTGTCAGTGAACACTGAAGCTTTCTTT	CASSPYGLSVNTEAFF
-	-	13	TRBV7-2	TRBJ2-1	TGTGCCAGCAGCTTGATGTGGCGAGACTCTCTGTTCTTC	CASSLMWRDSLFF
-	-	14	TRBV28	TRBJ1-5	TGTGCCAGCAAAGGAGGGGTGGGCAATCAGCCCCAGCATTTT	CASKGGVGNQPQHF
-	few	12	TRBV5-1	TRBJ2-5	TGCGCCAGCAGCTTGGCCATGGAGACCCAGTACTTC	CASSLAMETQYF
-	-	14	TRBV29-1	TRBJ1-1	TGCAGCGTCCTCTTGGGTTGGAAAAACACTGAAGCTTTCTTT	CSVLLGWKNTEAFF
TRBD1	-	16	TRBV3-1/TRBV3-2	TRBJ2-5	TGTGCCAGCAGCCCGACAGGGGGCGGCAAGAAGGAGACCCAGTACTTC	CASSPTGGGKKETQYF
-	-	16	TRBV6-1	TRBJ2-2	TGTGCCAGCAGTGGACGTCGAATATCGAACACCGGGGAGCTGTTTTTT	CASSGRRISNTGELFF
-	-	13	TRBV29-1	TRBJ1-2	TGCAGCGTTGAAGAGGTCCGACCCAATGGCTACACCTTC	CSVEEVRPNGYTF
-	once	13	TRBV4-3	TRBJ1-2	TGCGCCAGCAGCCAATCGGGGTTCTATGGCTACACCTTC	CASSQSGFYGYTF
TRBD2	-	18	TRBV5-4	TRBJ2-6	TGTGCCAGCAGCTCGGGACTAGCGGGGGGGACTGGGGCCAACGTCCTGACTTTC	CASSSGLAGGTGANVLTF
TRBD1	-	14	TRBV7-8	TRBJ2-5	TGTGCCAGCAGCTCGGAAGACAGGGGGGCGACCCAGTACTTC	CASSSEDRGATQYF
TRBD1	-	15	TRBV6-5	TRBJ1-2	TGTGCCAGCAGTAACTCCGGGACAGCTTCCTATGGCTACACCTTC	CASSNSGTASYGYTF
-	-	15	TRBV7-9	TRBJ2-1	TGTGCCAGCAGCTTAGTAGAAGGATACTACAATGAGCAGTTCTTC	CASSLVEGYYNEQFF
TRBD2	once	16	TRBV6-2/TRBV6-3	TRBJ2-3	TGTGCCAGCAGTCGTGGACTAGCGGGAGGGGGAGATACGCAGTATTTT	CASSRGLAGGGDTQYF